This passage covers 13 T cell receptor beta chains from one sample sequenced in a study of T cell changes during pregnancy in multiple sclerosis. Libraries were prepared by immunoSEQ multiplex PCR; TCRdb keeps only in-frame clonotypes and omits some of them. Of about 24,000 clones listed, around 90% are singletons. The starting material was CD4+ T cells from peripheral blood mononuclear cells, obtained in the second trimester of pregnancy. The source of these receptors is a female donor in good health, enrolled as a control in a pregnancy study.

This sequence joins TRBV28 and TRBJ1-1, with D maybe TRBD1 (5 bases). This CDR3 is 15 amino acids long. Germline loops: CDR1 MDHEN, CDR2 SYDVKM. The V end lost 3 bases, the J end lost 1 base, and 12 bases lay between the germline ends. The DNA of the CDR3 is TGTGCCAGCAGTTTGTATTTCCAGGGGAACACTGAAGCTTTCTTT. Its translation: CASSLYFQGNTEAFF.

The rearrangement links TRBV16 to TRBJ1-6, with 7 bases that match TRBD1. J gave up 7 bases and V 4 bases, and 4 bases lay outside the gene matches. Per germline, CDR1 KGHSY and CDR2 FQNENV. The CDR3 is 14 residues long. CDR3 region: CASSLTGNNSPLHF. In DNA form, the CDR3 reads TGTGCCAGCAGCCTGACAGGGAACAATTCACCCCTCCACTTT.

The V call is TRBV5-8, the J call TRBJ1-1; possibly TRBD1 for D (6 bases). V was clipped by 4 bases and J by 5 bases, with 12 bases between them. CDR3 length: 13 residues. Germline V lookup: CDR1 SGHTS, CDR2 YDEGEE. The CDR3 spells CASSTGLRTEAFF. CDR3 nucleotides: TGTGCCAGCAGCACAGGGCTGAGGACTGAAGCTTTCTTT.

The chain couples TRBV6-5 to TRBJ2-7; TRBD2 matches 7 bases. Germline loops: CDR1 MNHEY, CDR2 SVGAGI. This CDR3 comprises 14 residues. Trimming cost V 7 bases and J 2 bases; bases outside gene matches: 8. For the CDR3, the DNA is TGTGCCAGCAAAAGCTCGGGAGGTCCCTACGAGCAGTACTTC. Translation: CASKSSGGPYEQYF.

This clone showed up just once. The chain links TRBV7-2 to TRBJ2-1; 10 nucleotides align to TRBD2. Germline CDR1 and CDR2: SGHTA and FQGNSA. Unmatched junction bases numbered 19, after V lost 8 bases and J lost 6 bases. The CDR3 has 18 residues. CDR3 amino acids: CASLSRASGGAEGNEQFF. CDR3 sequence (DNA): TGTGCCAGCTTATCACGGGCGAGCGGGGGGGCCGAGGGCAATGAGCAGTTCTTC.

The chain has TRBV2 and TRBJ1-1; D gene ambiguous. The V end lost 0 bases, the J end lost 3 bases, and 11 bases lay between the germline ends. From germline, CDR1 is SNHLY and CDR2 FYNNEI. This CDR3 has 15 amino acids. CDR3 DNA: TGTGCCAGCAGTGAAGCACGGTATGATGACACTGAAGCTTTCTTT. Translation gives CASSEARYDDTEAFF.

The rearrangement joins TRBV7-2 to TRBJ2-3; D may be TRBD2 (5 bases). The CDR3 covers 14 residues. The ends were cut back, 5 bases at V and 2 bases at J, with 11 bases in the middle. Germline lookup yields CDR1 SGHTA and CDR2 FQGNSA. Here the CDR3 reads CASSPDSFTDTQYF. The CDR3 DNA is TGTGCCAGCAGCCCGGACTCCTTCACAGATACGCAGTATTTT.

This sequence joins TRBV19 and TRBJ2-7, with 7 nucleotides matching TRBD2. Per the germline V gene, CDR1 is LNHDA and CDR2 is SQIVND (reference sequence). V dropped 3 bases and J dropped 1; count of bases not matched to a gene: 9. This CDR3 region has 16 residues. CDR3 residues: CASSIGSSGDSYEQYF. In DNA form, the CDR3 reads TGTGCCAGTAGTATCGGCTCTAGCGGAGATTCCTACGAGCAGTACTTC.

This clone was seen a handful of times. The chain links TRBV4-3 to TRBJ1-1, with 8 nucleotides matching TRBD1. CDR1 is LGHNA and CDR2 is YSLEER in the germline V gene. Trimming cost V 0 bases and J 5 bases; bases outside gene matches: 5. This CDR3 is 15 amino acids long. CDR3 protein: CASSQDRTGGTEAFF. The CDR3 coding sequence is TGCGCCAGCAGCCAAGATAGAACAGGGGGAACTGAAGCTTTCTTT.

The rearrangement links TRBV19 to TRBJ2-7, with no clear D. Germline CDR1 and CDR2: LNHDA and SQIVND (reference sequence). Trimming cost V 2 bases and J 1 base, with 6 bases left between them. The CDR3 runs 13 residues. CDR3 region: CASSIQVSYEQYF. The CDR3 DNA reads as TGTGCCAGTAGTATACAGGTTTCCTACGAGCAGTACTTC.

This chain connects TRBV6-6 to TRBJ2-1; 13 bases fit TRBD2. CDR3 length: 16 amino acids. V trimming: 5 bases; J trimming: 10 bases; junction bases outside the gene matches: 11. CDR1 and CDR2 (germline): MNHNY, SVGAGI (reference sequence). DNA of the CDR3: TGTGCCAGCAGTGCAGGACTAGCGGGAGTAACGGGGGAGCAGTTCTTC. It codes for CASSAGLAGVTGEQFF.

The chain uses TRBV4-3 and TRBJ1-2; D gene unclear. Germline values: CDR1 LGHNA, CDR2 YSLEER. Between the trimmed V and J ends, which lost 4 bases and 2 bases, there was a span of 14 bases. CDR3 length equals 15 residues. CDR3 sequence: CASSRRENPNYGYTF. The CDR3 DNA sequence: TGCGCCAGCAGCCGCCGGGAAAACCCCAACTATGGCTACACCTTC.

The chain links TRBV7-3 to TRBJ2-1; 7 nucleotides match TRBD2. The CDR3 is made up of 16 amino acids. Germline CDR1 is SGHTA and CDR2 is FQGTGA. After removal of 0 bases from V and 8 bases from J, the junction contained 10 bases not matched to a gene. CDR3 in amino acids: CASSLTLWEGSDEQFF. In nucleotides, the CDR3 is TGTGCCAGCAGCTTAACGTTGTGGGAGGGTAGCGATGAGCAGTTCTTC.